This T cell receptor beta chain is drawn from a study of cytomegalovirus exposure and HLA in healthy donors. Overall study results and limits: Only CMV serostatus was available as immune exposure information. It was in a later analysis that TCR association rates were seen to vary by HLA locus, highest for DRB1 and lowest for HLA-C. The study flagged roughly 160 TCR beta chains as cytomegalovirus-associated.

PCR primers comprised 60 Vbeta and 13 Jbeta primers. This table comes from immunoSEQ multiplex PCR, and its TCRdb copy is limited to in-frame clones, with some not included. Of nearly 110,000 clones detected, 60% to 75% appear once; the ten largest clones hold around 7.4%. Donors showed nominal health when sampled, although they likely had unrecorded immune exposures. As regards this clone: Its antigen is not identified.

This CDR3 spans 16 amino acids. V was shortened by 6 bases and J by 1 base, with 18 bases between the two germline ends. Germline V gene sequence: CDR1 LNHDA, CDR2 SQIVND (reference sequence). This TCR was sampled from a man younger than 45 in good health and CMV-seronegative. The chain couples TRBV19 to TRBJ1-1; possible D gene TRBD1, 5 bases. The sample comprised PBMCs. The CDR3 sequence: CASRMLSQVGNTEAFF. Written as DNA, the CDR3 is TGTGCCAGTAGGATGCTTTCACAGGTCGGGAACACTGAAGCTTTCTTT.